The next 32 T cell receptor beta chains were all read from a single sample in a study of cytomegalovirus exposure and HLA in healthy donors. PCR involved 60 Vbeta and 13 Jbeta primers. The assay was immunoSEQ multiplex PCR, and TCRdb's table has in-frame clones only and misses some. Among over 120,000 clones listed, around 78% were seen once. The material sequenced was PBMCs. The source is a woman younger than 35 in good health and CMV-seropositive.

The gene calls are TRBV18 and TRBJ1-1, with 9 bases fitting TRBD1. The CDR3 contains 15 residues. J was trimmed by 5 bases and V by 3 bases; bases with no gene match: 7. Germline values: CDR1 KGHSH, CDR2 LQKENI. The CDR3 spells CASSPWTGDRTEAFF. Written as DNA, the CDR3 is TGTGCCAGCTCACCGTGGACAGGGGATCGTACTGAAGCTTTCTTT. Full variable domain (missing parts from reference TRBV18 and TRBJ1-1): NAGVMQNPRHLVRRRGQEARLRCSPMKGHSHVYWYRQLPEEGLKFMVYLQKENIIDESGMPKERFSAEFPKEGPSILRIQQVVRGDSAAYFCASSPWTGDRTEAFFGQGTRLTVV.

The chain links TRBV7-9 to TRBJ2-3, with 11 bases matching TRBD2. This CDR3 is 17 amino acids long. V shed 1 base, J shed 2 bases, and the junction held 5 bases outside the gene matches. Per the germline V gene, CDR1 is SEHNR and CDR2 is FQNEAQ (reference sequence). The CDR3 spells CASSLVQGLAATDTQYF. The CDR3 DNA follows: TGTGCCAGCAGCTTAGTCCAGGGACTAGCGGCCACAGATACGCAGTATTTT.

J is TRBJ2-2 and V is TRBV27; 9 nucleotides align to TRBD1. After removal of 10 bases from V and 2 bases from J, the junction contained 8 bases not matched to a gene. Germline assignment: CDR1 MNHEY and CDR2 SMNVEV (reference sequence). The CDR3 is 15 amino acids. This CDR3 is CATADRGLNTGELFF. The CDR3 DNA reads TGTGCCACAGCGGACAGGGGACTTAACACCGGGGAGCTGTTTTTT.

CDR3 residues: CASSLGGPTDTQYF. CDR3 DNA sequence: TGCGCCAGCAGCTTGGGAGGCCCCACAGATACGCAGTATTTT. The J gene is TRBJ2-3, the V gene TRBV5-1; no clear D. Trimming took off 0 bases at V and 2 bases at J, with 7 bases between the two ends. This CDR3 comprises 14 residues. Germline loops: CDR1 SGHRS, CDR2 YFSETQ.

The chain employs TRBV28 and TRBJ1-1; tentative D call: TRBD1 (5 bases). V was pared by 3 bases and J by 1 base, with 21 bases between. From germline, CDR1 is MDHEN and CDR2 SYDVKM. CDR3 length: 18 residues. The CDR3: CASSFVIDSPSSNTEAFF. The CDR3 nucleotides read TGTGCCAGCAGTTTCGTCATAGACAGCCCATCCTCGAACACTGAAGCTTTCTTT.

The J gene is TRBJ1-5, the V gene TRBV28; 9 positions agree with TRBD1. The CDR3 is made up of 16 amino acids. The J segment lost 3 bases and the V segment lost 8 bases, leaving 11 bases of the junction unmatched. In germline, CDR1 is MDHEN, CDR2 SYDVKM. Here the CDR3 DNA reads TGTGCCAGCCGAACTGGGGACAGGGAAGTCAATCAGCCCCAGCATTTT. This encodes CASRTGDREVNQPQHF.

V gene TRBV15 combines with J gene TRBJ2-4; 9 nucleotides match TRBD2. Germline V lookup: CDR1 LNHNV, CDR2 YYDKDF (reference sequence). Unmatched junction bases numbered 5, after V lost 0 bases and J lost 2 bases. The CDR3 has 17 residues. The CDR3 DNA follows: TGTGCCACCAGCAGAGATGGGCGGGGGGGACCCAAAAACATTCAGTACTTC. This gives the protein CATSRDGRGGPKNIQYF.

The chain couples TRBV6-5 to TRBJ2-5; unclear D gene. Germline V gene sequence: CDR1 MNHEY, CDR2 SVGAGI. The CDR3 is 12 amino acids. The V and J ends lost 7 bases and 1 base respectively, with 7 bases between them. CDR3 region: CASTGPQETQYF. The CDR3 DNA is TGTGCCAGCACTGGGCCCCAAGAGACCCAGTACTTC.

The V and J genes are TRBV19 and TRBJ1-6, with 7 bases identical to TRBD1. This CDR3 comprises 15 residues. The trim removed 3 bases at V and 8 bases at J, leaving 7 bases unmatched. Per the germline V gene, CDR1 is LNHDA and CDR2 is SQIVND (reference sequence). The CDR3 bases are TGTGCCAGTAGTATGACAGGGATGGGAGATTCACCCCTCCACTTT. It codes for CASSMTGMGDSPLHF.

J is TRBJ1-1 and V is TRBV5-4; a weak D match, TRBD1 (6 bases). This CDR3 is 14 amino acids long. Looked up from germline, CDR1 is SGHNT and CDR2 is YYREEE (reference sequence). V lost 2 bases to trimming and J lost 8 bases, with 16 bases between them. The CDR3 is CASSFELSGTEAFF. The CDR3 nucleotides are TGTGCCAGCAGCTTCGAACTTTCCGGGACAGAAGCTTTCTTT. The full variable domain, in which reference TRBV5-4 and TRBJ1-1 provide the parts outside the CDR3, is ETGVTQSPTHLIKTRGQQVTLRCSSQSGHNTVSWYQQALGQGPQFIFQYYREEENGRGNFPPRFSGLQFPNYSSELNVNALELDDSALYLCASSFELSGTEAFFGQGTRLTVV.

The chain links TRBV6-5 to TRBJ2-7; D not resolved. V shed 2 bases and J shed 2 bases, with 4 bases lying between them. The CDR3 totals 12 residues. The germline V gene has CDR1 MNHEY and CDR2 SVGAGI. This CDR3 reads CASSYPTYEQYF. The CDR3 DNA reads as TGTGCCAGCAGTTACCCTACCTACGAGCAGTACTTC.

The V gene is TRBV19, the J gene TRBJ2-3; 8 positions agree with TRBD2. This CDR3 has 15 residues. The ends lost 5 bases at V and 3 bases at J; junction bases unmatched: 7. CDR1 is LNHDA, CDR2 SQIVND, per germline (reference sequence). For the CDR3, the DNA is TGTGCCAGTAGTTCCCGGACTAGCCAGACAGATACGCAGTATTTT. This sequence encodes CASSSRTSQTDTQYF.

This rearrangement joins TRBV5-6 to TRBJ2-6, with 7 positions matching TRBD1. The CDR3 totals 19 residues. The germline CDR1 and CDR2 sequences are SGHDT and YYEEEE. Trimming at V came to 3 bases and at J to 4 bases, leaving 16 bases not matched to a gene. The CDR3 sequence: CASSSSDGTALRGANVLTF. The CDR3 nucleotides read TGTGCCAGCAGCTCGTCGGACGGGACAGCGCTTCGGGGGGCCAACGTCCTGACTTTC.

This clone was observed a few times. The chain recombines TRBV5-1 with TRBJ1-2, with TRBD1 matching over 12 bases. Germline CDR1 is SGHRS and CDR2 is YFSETQ. The CDR3 spans 15 residues. V trimming: 3 bases; J trimming: 8 bases; junction bases outside the gene matches: 8. The CDR3 nucleotides are TGCGCCAGCAGCTCCGGGACAGGGGGCGCGGGAGGCTACACCTTC. Protein product: CASSSGTGGAGGYTF.

V usage is TRBV11-2 and J usage is TRBJ2-7; a weak D match, TRBD2 (5 bases). V lost 2 bases to trimming and J lost 7 bases, with 12 bases between them. Germline loops: CDR1 SGHAT, CDR2 FQNNGV. This CDR3 is 13 amino acids long. The CDR3 here is CASSLFASGEQYF. CDR3 sequence (DNA): TGTGCCAGCAGCTTATTTGCTTCGGGAGAGCAGTACTTC.

The chain has TRBV29-1 and TRBJ2-3, with 9 nucleotides matching TRBD1. The CDR3 runs to 14 residues. The germline V gene has CDR1 SQVTM and CDR2 ANQGSEA. The V segment lost 7 bases and the J segment 3 bases; nucleotides outside the gene matches: 8. In nucleotides, the CDR3 is TGCAGCGAGATACAGGGGGCTAGGACAGATACGCAGTATTTT. Translation: CSEIQGARTDTQYF.

This clone was observed at least ten times. This chain uses TRBV2 with TRBJ2-2, with 9 nucleotides matching TRBD1. This CDR3 region has 18 residues. Losses at the gene ends were 2 bases for V and 1 base for J; bases not matched to a gene: 8. Germline V gene lookup returns CDR1 SNHLY and CDR2 FYNNEI. CDR3 sequence (DNA): TGTGCCAGCAGTGAATTCACAGGGGGCCTCGGGAACACCGGGGAGCTGTTTTTT. This codes for CASSEFTGGLGNTGELFF.

The rearrangement uses TRBV11-2 and TRBJ1-5; 7 nucleotides line up with TRBD1. Per the germline V gene, CDR1 is SGHAT and CDR2 is FQNNGV. This CDR3 has 17 residues. J gave up 0 bases and V 1 base, and 6 bases lay outside the gene matches. The CDR3 loop reads CASSLGQGGFSNQPQHF. The CDR3 bases are TGTGCCAGCAGCTTAGGACAGGGAGGTTTTAGCAATCAGCCCCAGCATTTT.

The J gene is TRBJ2-5, the V gene TRBV7-2; D possibly corresponds to TRBD1 (6 bases). The CDR3 has 15 residues. Germline V gives CDR1 SGHTA, CDR2 FQGNSA. The germline V and J ends were trimmed by 3 bases and 1 base, with 12 bases remaining between them. The CDR3 region has the DNA TGTGCCAGCAGCTTCCTTGGGGGCCTCCAAGAGACCCAGTACTTC. Protein: CASSFLGGLQETQYF.

The V gene is TRBV2, the J gene TRBJ2-3, with 7 positions matching TRBD2. Germline-derived CDR1 and CDR2 are SNHLY and FYNNEI. Trimming at V came to 8 bases and at J to 2 bases, leaving 13 bases not matched to a gene. This CDR3 contains 16 residues. CDR3 nucleotides: TGTGCCAGCCACCGGACTAGTAAGGGGAACACAGATACGCAGTATTTT. The encoded protein is CASHRTSKGNTDTQYF.

The chain has TRBV13 and TRBJ1-6; 9 bases fit TRBD1. Trimming at V came to 5 bases and at J to 8 bases, leaving 13 bases not matched to a gene. Germline lookup yields CDR1 PRHDT and CDR2 FYEKMQ (reference sequence). The CDR3 loop spans 17 amino acids. The DNA of the CDR3 is TGTGCCAGCAGCCCACAGGGACAGGGCGCCTTTCATTCACCCCTCCACTTT. This gives the protein CASSPQGQGAFHSPLHF.

The J gene is TRBJ1-1, the V gene TRBV6-5; 9 bases match TRBD1. CDR1 is MNHEY and CDR2 is SVGAGI in the germline V gene. V was clipped by 2 bases and J by 1 base; unmatched bases: 2. The CDR3 is 15 residues long. In DNA, the CDR3 is TGTGCCAGCAGTTACCCGACAGGGGGGAACACTGAAGCTTTCTTT. Amino acid sequence: CASSYPTGGNTEAFF.

The V and J genes are TRBV7-2 and TRBJ1-5; TRBD1 agrees at 10 bases. V lost 1 base and J lost 7; bases outside the gene matches: 7. The germline gives CDR1 SGHTA, CDR2 FQGNSA. This CDR3 spans 16 amino acids. CDR3 DNA: TGTGCCAGCAGCTTAGAAGGAAGGACAGGGGGACAGCCCCAGCATTTT. This codes for CASSLEGRTGGQPQHF.

CDR3 loop: CASSVTGQSPGYGYTF. For the CDR3, the DNA is TGTGCCAGCAGTGTTACGGGACAGTCTCCTGGCTATGGCTACACCTTC. The chain employs TRBV2 and TRBJ1-2, with TRBD1 matching 7 bases. Trimming took 4 bases from V and 4 from J; bases not matched to a gene: 12. Germline V gene data show CDR1 as SNHLY and CDR2 as FYNNEI. The CDR3 loop spans 16 amino acids.

The chain couples TRBV10-3 to TRBJ2-7; 8 bases align to TRBD1. V lost 2 bases to trimming and J lost 6 bases; unmatched junction nucleotides: 3. CDR3 length: 13 residues. Germline assignment: CDR1 ENHRY and CDR2 SYGVKD. CDR3 nucleotides: TGTGCCATCAGTGAGGCGACAGGGGTCGAGCAGTACTTC. Amino acids: CAISEATGVEQYF.

The chain employs TRBV29-1 and TRBJ1-1; 7 bases match TRBD1. V was pared by 6 bases and J by 1 base, with 8 bases of the junction left unmatched. This CDR3 spans 14 amino acids. Germline loops: CDR1 SQVTM, CDR2 ANQGSEA. CDR3 sequence: CSVKDRAQNTEAFF. DNA for the CDR3: TGCAGCGTAAAAGACAGGGCGCAGAACACTGAAGCTTTCTTT.

The chain carries TRBV5-4 and TRBJ2-7, with D unclear. Trimming pared 0 bases from V and 0 bases from J, leaving 10 bases between. This CDR3 is 15 amino acids long. Germline V gene sequence: CDR1 SGHNT, CDR2 YYREEE (reference sequence). As DNA, the CDR3 is TGTGCCAGCAGCTTGGACAGTTCAGGCTCCTACGAGCAGTACTTC. Encoded protein: CASSLDSSGSYEQYF.

The chain uses TRBV4-3 and TRBJ2-2; 7 nucleotides match TRBD2. In germline, CDR1 is LGHNA, CDR2 YSLEER. The CDR3 runs to 13 residues. The V segment lost 4 bases and the J segment 6 bases; nucleotides outside the gene matches: 2. CDR3 protein: CASSLGGSGELFF. DNA of the CDR3: TGCGCCAGCAGCCTGGGGGGGTCCGGGGAGCTGTTTTTT.

The genes are TRBV11-2 and TRBJ1-1, with 10 bases matching TRBD1. The CDR3 has 14 amino acids. The V gene end was trimmed by 5 bases and the J gene end by 10 bases; junction bases not matched to a gene: 10. The germline gives CDR1 SGHAT, CDR2 FQNNGV. This CDR3 reads CASSRGQGRLIAFF. The CDR3 DNA follows: TGTGCCAGCAGCCGGGGACAGGGGAGGTTAATAGCTTTCTTT.

This chain uses TRBV6-4 with TRBJ2-3, with a tentative D call TRBD2 (7 bases). This CDR3 contains 15 residues. V shed 0 bases and J shed 2 bases, with 9 bases lying between them. The germline gives CDR1 MRHNA, CDR2 SNTAGT. The CDR3 DNA follows: TGTGCCAGCAGTGACTCGGGGGGGGCCACAGATACGCAGTATTTT. This encodes CASSDSGGATDTQYF.

The chain links TRBV28 to TRBJ2-2, with 9 positions matching TRBD1. Looked up from germline, CDR1 is MDHEN and CDR2 is SYDVKM. V was clipped by 4 bases and J by 4 bases; unmatched bases: 7. The CDR3 is 16 amino acids. The CDR3 nucleotides are TGTGCCAGCAGTTCCCCCGGGACAGGGCTCACCGGGGAGCTGTTTTTT. Translated, it gives CASSSPGTGLTGELFF.

Note on this clone: Other DNA sequences in this sample translate to the same CDR3. V is TRBV27 and J is TRBJ2-3, with 11 bases identical to TRBD2. This CDR3 is 16 amino acids long. V lost 5 bases to trimming and J lost 2 bases; unmatched junction nucleotides: 6. Germline V lookup: CDR1 MNHEY, CDR2 SMNVEV (reference sequence). CDR3 in amino acids: CASSPGTSGPTDTQYF. CDR3 bases: TGTGCCAGCAGTCCCGGGACTAGCGGACCCACAGATACGCAGTATTTT.